This T cell receptor beta chain was sequenced for a study of regulatory T cells in long-lasting Graves disease. Arm-PCR with iRepertoire HTBI primers amplified the CDR3 regions for these TCR beta libraries. TCRdb reanalysed the multiplex PCR reads using MiXCR and keeps one entry per CDR3 protein. The sample lists roughly 400,000 distinct CDR3 sequences, around 16% occurring once. This clonotype was seen repeatedly, ten times or more. Indicated time point: newly diagnosed GD, antithyroid drugs for less than 3 months. Making the TCR library involved RNA that had been extracted from PBMCs. V shed 5 bases and J shed 9 bases, with 20 bases lying between them. This CDR3 is 15 amino acids long. The germline V gene has CDR1 MNHEY and CDR2 SMNVEV (reference sequence). The same specimen was also included in a second study, on T cells in Graves' hyperthyroidism and ophthalmopathy.

This material consisted of peripheral blood mononuclear cells (PBMCs), taken at new diagnosis, from a patient treated with antithyroid drugs. V usage is TRBV27 and J usage is TRBJ2-1; D possibly corresponds to TRBD2 (7 bases). The source is a woman aged 40-49 years with Graves disease. The CDR3 spells CASSPLRGEGGEQFF. Written as DNA, the CDR3 is TGTGCCAGCAGTCCCCTTAGGGGGGAGGGGGGTGAGCAGTTCTTC.